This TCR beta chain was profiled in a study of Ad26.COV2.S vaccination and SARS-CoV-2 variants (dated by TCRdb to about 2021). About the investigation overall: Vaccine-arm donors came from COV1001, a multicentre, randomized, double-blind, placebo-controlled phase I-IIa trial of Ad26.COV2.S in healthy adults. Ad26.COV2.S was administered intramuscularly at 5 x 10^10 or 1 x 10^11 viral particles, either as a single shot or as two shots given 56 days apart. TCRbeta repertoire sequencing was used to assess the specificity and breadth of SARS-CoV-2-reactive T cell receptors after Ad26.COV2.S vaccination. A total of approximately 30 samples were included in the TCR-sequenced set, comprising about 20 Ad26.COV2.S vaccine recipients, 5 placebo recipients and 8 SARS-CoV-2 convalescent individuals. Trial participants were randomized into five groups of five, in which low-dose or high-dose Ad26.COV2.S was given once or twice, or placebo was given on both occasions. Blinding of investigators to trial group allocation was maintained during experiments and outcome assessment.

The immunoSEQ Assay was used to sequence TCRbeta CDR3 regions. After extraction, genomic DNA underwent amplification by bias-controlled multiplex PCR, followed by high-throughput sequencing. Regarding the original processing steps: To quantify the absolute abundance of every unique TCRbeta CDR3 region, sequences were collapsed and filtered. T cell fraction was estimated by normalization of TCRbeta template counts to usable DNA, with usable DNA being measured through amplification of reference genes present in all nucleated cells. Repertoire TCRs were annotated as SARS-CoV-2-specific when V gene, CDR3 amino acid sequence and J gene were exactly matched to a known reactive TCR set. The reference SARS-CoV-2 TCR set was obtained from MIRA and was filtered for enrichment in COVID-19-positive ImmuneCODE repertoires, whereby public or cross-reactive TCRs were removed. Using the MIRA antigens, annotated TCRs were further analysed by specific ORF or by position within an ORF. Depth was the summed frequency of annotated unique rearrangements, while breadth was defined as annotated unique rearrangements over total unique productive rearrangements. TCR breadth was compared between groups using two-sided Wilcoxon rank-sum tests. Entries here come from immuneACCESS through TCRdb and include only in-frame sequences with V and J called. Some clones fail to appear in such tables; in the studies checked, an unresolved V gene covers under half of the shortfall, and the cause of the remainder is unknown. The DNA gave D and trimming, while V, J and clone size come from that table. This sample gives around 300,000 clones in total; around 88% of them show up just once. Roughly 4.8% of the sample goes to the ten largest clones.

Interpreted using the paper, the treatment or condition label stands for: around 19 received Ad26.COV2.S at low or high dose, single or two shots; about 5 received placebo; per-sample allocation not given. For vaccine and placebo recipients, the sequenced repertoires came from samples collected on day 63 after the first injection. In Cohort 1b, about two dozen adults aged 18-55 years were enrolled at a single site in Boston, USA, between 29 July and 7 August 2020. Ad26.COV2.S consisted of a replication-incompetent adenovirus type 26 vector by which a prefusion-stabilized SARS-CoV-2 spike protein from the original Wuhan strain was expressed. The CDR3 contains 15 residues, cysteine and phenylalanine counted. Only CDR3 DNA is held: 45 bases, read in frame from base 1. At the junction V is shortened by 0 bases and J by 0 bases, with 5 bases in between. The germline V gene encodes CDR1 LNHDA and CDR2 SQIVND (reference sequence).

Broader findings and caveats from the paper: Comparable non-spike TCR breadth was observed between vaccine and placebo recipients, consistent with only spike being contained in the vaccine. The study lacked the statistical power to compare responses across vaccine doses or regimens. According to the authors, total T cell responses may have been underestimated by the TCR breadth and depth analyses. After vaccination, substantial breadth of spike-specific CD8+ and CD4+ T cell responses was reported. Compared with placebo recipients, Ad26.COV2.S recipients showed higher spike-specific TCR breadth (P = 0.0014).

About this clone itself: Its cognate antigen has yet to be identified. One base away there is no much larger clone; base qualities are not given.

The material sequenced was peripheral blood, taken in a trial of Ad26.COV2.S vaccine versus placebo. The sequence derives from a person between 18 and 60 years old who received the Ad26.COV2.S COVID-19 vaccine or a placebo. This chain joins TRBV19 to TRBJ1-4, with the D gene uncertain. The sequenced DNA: TGTGCCAGTAGTATAGATTGGGCAACTAATGAAAAACTGTTTTTT. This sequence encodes CASSIDWATNEKLFF.